Each of the 12 T cell receptor beta chains below was sequenced from the same sample in a study of naive and memory T cell subsets. The library had UMIs added by 3' ligation of an oligonucleotide to TCR cDNA. Four PCR rounds used nested alpha and beta constant region primers plus the SP2 primer. MiXCR was run by TCRdb on the 5' RACE reads, yielding one entry per CDR3 protein. This table holds around 30,000 distinct CDR3 sequences, 16% found once. These receptors all stem from a female donor in good health.

This clonotype showed up many times. J is TRBJ2-5 and V is TRBV29-1; 7 nucleotides agree with TRBD1. V was pared by 4 bases and J by 2 bases, with 1 base of the junction left unmatched. The CDR3 consists of 12 residues. The germline V gene has CDR1 SQVTM and CDR2 ANQGSEA. The CDR3 loop is CSVGGQQETQYF. The CDR3 DNA sequence: TGCAGCGTTGGGGGACAGCAAGAGACCCAGTACTTC.

This clonotype is categorized as medium-sized. The chain employs TRBV11-2 and TRBJ2-1; 10 bases are a match to TRBD1. Germline values: CDR1 SGHAT, CDR2 FQNNGV. The CDR3 sequence is 16 residues long. Trimming cost V 5 bases and J 6 bases; bases outside gene matches: 10. Here the CDR3 reads CASSLTDRGPVNEQFF. As DNA, the CDR3 is TGTGCCAGCAGCCTGACCGACAGGGGGCCGGTCAATGAGCAGTTCTTC.

This clonotype was seen repeatedly, ten times or more. The chain employs TRBV6-5 and TRBJ2-7; the D gene is possibly TRBD2 (5 bases). Germline-derived CDR1 and CDR2 are MNHEY and SVGAGI. V lost 2 bases and J lost 3, with 14 bases in between. The CDR3 spans 15 residues. CDR3 residues: CASSYVAIGIYEQYF. CDR3 coding DNA: TGTGCCAGCAGTTACGTTGCCATCGGGATCTACGAGCAGTACTTC.

This clonotype was observed at least ten times. The J gene is TRBJ1-1, the V gene TRBV5-1, with a weak D call TRBD1 (5 bases). This CDR3 is built from 15 residues. V lost 0 bases and J lost 3, with 12 bases in between. Germline V lookup: CDR1 SGHRS, CDR2 YFSETQ. The CDR3 region is CASSLEGSGDTEAFF. For the CDR3, the DNA is TGCGCCAGCAGCTTGGAGGGGTCGGGAGACACTGAAGCTTTCTTT.

In this sample, this clonotype turned up many times. The chain links TRBV6-5 to TRBJ2-1; D gene uncertain. CDR1 is MNHEY, CDR2 SVGAGI, per germline. The CDR3 runs to 12 residues. V lost 10 bases to trimming and J lost 5 bases, with 12 bases between them. CDR3 residues: CATELGNNEQFF. CDR3 DNA: TGTGCCACGGAACTGGGAAACAATGAGCAGTTCTTC.

This chain joins TRBV5-4 and TRBJ1-2; the D gene is possibly TRBD1 (6 bases). The CDR3 is 15 residues long. Germline CDR1 SGHNT, CDR2 YYREEE (reference sequence). V was clipped by 4 bases and J by 2 bases, with 15 bases between them. The CDR3 loop is CASSRTGFTNYGYTF. DNA of the CDR3: TGTGCCAGCAGCCGAACAGGGTTTACCAACTATGGCTACACCTTC.

The chain links TRBV12-3 or TRBV12-4 to TRBJ1-1; D unresolved. V lost 6 bases to trimming and J lost 6 bases, with 14 bases between them. The CDR3 runs to 13 residues. The CDR3 is CASRPREVSEAFF. DNA for the CDR3: TGTGCCAGCAGACCCCGCGAGGTGTCTGAAGCTTTCTTT.

This clonotype has a handful of counts. The V gene is TRBV20-1, the J gene TRBJ1-5, with a possible D match to TRBD1 (6 bases). Germline V gene sequence: CDR1 DFQATT, CDR2 SNEGSKA (reference sequence). Trimming cost V 0 bases and J 6 bases, with 18 bases left between them. The CDR3 sequence is 16 residues long. The CDR3 DNA is TGCAGTGCTAGAGAGGCCCGGGGGCAGGGGACTCAGCCCCAGCATTTT. Amino acid sequence: CSAREARGQGTQPQHF.

This clonotype was picked up many times. The chain is built from TRBV29-1 and TRBJ2-7; no clear D. Germline CDR1 is SQVTM and CDR2 is ANQGSEA. The CDR3 contains 13 residues. Deletions cut 3 bases from V and 9 bases from J, with 18 bases between. In DNA, the CDR3 is TGCAGCGTTGATGACAATGTTCCGTATGGGCAGTACTTC. Its protein is CSVDDNVPYGQYF.

At least ten counts were recorded for this clonotype. The CDR3 reads CASSFATEGTDTQYF. The DNA for the CDR3 is TGTGCCAGCAGTTTTGCTACCGAAGGCACAGATACGCAGTATTTT. V gene TRBV6-5 combines with J gene TRBJ2-3, with D uncertain. V was cut by 4 bases and J by 1 base, with 12 bases left in between. This CDR3 comprises 15 residues. Germline V gene data show CDR1 as MNHEY and CDR2 as SVGAGI.

This clonotype was picked up a small number of times. CDR3 region: CASQDRAGYEQYF. In DNA, the CDR3 is TGTGCCAGCCAGGACAGGGCGGGCTACGAGCAGTACTTC. This chain connects TRBV2 to TRBJ2-7, with 8 bases lining up with TRBD1. The CDR3 sequence is 13 residues long. Germline V gene lookup returns CDR1 SNHLY and CDR2 FYNNEI. V was clipped by 8 bases and J by 3 bases; unmatched bases: 6.

Ten or more counts support this clonotype. The V and J genes are TRBV6-5 and TRBJ2-1; no clear D gene. The germline V gene has CDR1 MNHEY and CDR2 SVGAGI. The V gene lost 6 bases and the J gene lost 7 bases, with 10 bases spanning the gap. This CDR3 is built from 12 residues. CDR3 residues: CASSTLGNEQFF. CDR3 bases: TGTGCCAGCAGCACCCTAGGGAATGAGCAGTTCTTC.